The present T cell receptor beta chain was sequenced within a study of T cell clonality in common variable immunodeficiency. General study points: Fewer deletions and N-nucleotide insertions were reportedly seen in common variable immunodeficiency TCR beta sequences.

In germline, CDR1 is SGHRS, CDR2 YFSETQ. Trimming cost V 0 bases and J 3 bases, with 12 bases left between them. CDR3 length equals 15 residues. The table came from immunoSEQ multiplex PCR; TCRdb's copy has only in-frame clones and leaves some out. This sample carries around 15,000 clones, none of them present only once. Concerning this clone: What it recognizes is unknown. The CDR3 is cut off 3 residues early in the read; its end comes from the germline J gene.

This TCR was sampled from a human donor with common variable immunodeficiency. Sequenced sample: peripheral blood mononuclear cells. This sequence joins TRBV5-1 and TRBJ2-5; perhaps TRBD1 as D (6 bases). The CDR3: CASSLALRGKETQYF. CDR3 bases read: TGCGCCAGCAGCTTGGCTCTCAGGGGAAAAGAGACC.